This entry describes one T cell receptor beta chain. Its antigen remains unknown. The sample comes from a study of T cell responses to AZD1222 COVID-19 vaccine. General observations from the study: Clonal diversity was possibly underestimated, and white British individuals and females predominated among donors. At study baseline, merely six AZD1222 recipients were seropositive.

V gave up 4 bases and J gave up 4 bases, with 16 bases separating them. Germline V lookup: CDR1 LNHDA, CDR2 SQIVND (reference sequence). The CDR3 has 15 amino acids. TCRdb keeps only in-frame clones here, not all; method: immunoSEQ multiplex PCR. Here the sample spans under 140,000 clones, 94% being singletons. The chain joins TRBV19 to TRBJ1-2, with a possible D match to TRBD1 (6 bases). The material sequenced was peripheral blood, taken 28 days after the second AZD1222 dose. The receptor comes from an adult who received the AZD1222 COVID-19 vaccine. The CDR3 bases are TGTGCCAGTAGTAGTGTCGGGGGCGGAGGCTATGGCTACACCTTC. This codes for CASSSVGGGGYGYTF.